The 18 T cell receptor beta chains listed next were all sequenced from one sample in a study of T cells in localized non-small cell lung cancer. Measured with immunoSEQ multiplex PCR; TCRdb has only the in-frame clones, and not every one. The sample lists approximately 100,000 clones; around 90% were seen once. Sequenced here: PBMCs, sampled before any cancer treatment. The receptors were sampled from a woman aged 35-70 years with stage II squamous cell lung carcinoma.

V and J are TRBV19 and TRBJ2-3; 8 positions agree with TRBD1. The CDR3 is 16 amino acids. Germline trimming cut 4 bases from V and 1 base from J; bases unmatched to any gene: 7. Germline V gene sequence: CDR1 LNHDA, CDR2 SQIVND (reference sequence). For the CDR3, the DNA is TGTGCCAGTAGTACCGGACCGGGACAGGGCACAGATACGCAGTATTTT. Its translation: CASSTGPGQGTDTQYF.

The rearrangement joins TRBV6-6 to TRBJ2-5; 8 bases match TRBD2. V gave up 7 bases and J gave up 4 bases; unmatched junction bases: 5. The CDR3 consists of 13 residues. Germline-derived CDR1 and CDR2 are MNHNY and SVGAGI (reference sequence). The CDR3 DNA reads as TGTGCCAGCACTGGGACTAGAGGAGAGACCCAGTACTTC. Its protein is CASTGTRGETQYF.

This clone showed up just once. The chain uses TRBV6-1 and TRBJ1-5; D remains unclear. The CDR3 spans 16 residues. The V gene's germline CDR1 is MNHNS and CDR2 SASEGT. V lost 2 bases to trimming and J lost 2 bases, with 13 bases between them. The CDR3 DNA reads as TGTGCCAGCAGTGAATTTGTCGTCTGGGGCAATCAGCCCCAGCATTTT. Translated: CASSEFVVWGNQPQHF.

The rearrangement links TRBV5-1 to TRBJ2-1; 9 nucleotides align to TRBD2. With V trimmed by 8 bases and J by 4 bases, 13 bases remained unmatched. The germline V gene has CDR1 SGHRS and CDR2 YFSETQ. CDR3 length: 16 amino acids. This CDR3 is CASPPSERGEYNEQFF. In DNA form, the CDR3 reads TGCGCCAGTCCCCCATCGGAGCGGGGGGAGTACAATGAGCAGTTCTTC.

The CDR3: CASSPGEAYGYTF. For the CDR3, the DNA is TGTGCCAGCAGCCCTGGGGAGGCCTATGGCTACACCTTC. This chain uses TRBV28 with TRBJ1-2; D ambiguous. V was pared by 6 bases and J by 4 bases, with 12 bases between. CDR3 length: 13 residues. Germline V lookup: CDR1 MDHEN, CDR2 SYDVKM.

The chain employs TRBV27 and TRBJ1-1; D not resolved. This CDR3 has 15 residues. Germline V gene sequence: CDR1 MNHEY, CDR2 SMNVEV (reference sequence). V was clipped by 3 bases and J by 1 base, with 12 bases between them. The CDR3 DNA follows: TGTGCCAGCAGTTTCATCTGGAAGGGGAACACTGAAGCTTTCTTT. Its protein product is CASSFIWKGNTEAFF.

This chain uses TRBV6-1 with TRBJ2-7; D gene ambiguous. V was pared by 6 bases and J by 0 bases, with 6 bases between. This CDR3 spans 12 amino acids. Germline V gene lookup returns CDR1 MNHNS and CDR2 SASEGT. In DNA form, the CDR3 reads TGTGCCAGCAGCCACGGCTCCTACGAGCAGTACTTC. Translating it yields CASSHGSYEQYF.

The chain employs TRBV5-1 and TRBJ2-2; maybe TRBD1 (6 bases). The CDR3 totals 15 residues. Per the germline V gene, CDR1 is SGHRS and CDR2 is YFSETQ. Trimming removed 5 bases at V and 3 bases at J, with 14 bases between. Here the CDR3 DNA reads TGCGCCAGCAGACGAACAGGGCTTGACACCGGGGAGCTGTTTTTT. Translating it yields CASRRTGLDTGELFF.

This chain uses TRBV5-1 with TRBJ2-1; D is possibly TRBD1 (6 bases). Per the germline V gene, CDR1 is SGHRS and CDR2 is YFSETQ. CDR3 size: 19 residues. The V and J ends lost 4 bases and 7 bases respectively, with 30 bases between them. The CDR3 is CASSLSTGKGKHLENEQFF. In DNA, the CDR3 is TGCGCCAGCAGCCTCTCGACAGGAAAAGGCAAACATTTGGAAAATGAGCAGTTCTTC. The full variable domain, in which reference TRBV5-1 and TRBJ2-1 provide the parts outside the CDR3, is KAGVTQTPRYLIKTRGQQVTLSCSPISGHRSVSWYQQTPGQGLQFLFEYFSETQRNKGNFPGRFSGRQFSNSRSEMNVSTLELGDSALYLCASSLSTGKGKHLENEQFFGPGTRLTVL.

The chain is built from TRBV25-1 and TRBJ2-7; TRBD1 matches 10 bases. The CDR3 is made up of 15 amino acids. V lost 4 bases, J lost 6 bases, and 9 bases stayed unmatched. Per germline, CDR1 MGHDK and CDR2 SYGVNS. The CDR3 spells CASSAHRQGAGEQYF. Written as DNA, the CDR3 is TGTGCCAGCAGTGCCCACAGACAGGGGGCGGGCGAGCAGTACTTC.

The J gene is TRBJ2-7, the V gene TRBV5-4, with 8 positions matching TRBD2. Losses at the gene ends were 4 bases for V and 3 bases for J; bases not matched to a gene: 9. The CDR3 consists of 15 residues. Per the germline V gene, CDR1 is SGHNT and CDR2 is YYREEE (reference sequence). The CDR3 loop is CASSATGGGSYEQYF. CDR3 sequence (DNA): TGTGCCAGCAGCGCGACCGGGGGGGGAAGCTACGAGCAGTACTTC. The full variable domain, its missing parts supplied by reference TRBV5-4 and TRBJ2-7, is ETGVTQSPTHLIKTRGQQVTLRCSSQSGHNTVSWYQQALGQGPQFIFQYYREEENGRGNFPPRFSGLQFPNYSSELNVNALELDDSALYLCASSATGGGSYEQYFGPGTRLTVT.

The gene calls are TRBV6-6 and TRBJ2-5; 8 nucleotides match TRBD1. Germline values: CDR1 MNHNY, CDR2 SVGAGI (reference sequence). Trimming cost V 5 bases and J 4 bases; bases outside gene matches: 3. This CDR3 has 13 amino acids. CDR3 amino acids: CASSRTGGETQYF. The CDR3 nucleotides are TGTGCCAGCAGTAGAACAGGGGGAGAGACCCAGTACTTC.

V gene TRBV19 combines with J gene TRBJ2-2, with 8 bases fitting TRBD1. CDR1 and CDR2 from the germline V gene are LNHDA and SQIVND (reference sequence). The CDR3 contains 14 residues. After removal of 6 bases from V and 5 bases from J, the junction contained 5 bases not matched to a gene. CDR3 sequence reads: CASRDRDETGELFF. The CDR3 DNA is TGTGCCAGTAGGGACAGGGATGAGACCGGGGAGCTGTTTTTT.

The CDR3: CASSKKLGQFSEAFF. The CDR3 DNA sequence: TGTGCCAGCAGCAAAAAACTGGGACAGTTTAGTGAAGCTTTCTTT. The genes are TRBV7-8 and TRBJ1-1, with TRBD1 matching over 7 bases. Germline CDR1 is SGHVS and CDR2 is FQNEAQ. Losses at the gene ends were 5 bases for V and 7 bases for J; bases not matched to a gene: 13. This CDR3 spans 15 amino acids.

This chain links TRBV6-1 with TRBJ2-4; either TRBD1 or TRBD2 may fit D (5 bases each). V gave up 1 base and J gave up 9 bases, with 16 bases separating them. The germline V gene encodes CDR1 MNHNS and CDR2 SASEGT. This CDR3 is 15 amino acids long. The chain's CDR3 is CASSEEGSRRAIQYF. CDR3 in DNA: TGTGCCAGCAGTGAAGAGGGGAGCAGGCGGGCCATTCAGTACTTC.

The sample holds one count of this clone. The chain's CDR3 is CASSEGQPGVSGNTIYF. The CDR3 DNA follows: TGCGCCAGCAGCGAGGGACAGCCGGGGGTCTCTGGAAACACCATATATTTT. The chain couples TRBV5-1 to TRBJ1-3; 7 bases align to TRBD1. The germline gives CDR1 SGHRS, CDR2 YFSETQ. This CDR3 has 17 residues. V trimming: 4 bases; J trimming: 0 bases; junction bases outside the gene matches: 10.

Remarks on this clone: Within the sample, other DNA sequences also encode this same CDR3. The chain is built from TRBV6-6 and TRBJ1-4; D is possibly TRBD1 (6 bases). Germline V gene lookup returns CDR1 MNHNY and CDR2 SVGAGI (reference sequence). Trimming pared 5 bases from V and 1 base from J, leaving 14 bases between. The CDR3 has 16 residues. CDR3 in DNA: TGTGCCAGCAGTAAACAGGGAAGTGTAACTAATGAAAAACTGTTTTTT. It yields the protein CASSKQGSVTNEKLFF.

The CDR3 protein is CASSQETEYYGYTF. The DNA of the CDR3 is TGCGCCAGCAGCCAAGAGACAGAATACTATGGCTACACCTTC. This chain uses TRBV5-1 with TRBJ1-2; D may be TRBD1 (5 bases). There are 14 residues in the CDR3. Trimming pared 4 bases from V and 3 bases from J, leaving 13 bases between. Germline assignment: CDR1 SGHRS and CDR2 YFSETQ.